This entry lists 17 T cell receptor beta chains sequenced from one sample in a study of patients and donors after allogeneic stem cell transplantation. MiXCR was run by TCRdb on the RT-PCR reads, yielding one entry per CDR3 protein. The repertoire holds around 150,000 distinct CDR3 sequences, with around 28% as singletons. The sequencing input was blood, either unsorted or a sorted T cell fraction (not recorded which). The source is a human donor who was either an allogeneic HSCT recipient or a stem cell or donor lymphocyte infusion donor (not recorded which). It is not recorded whose cells these are; they may come from a transplant donor.

The chain couples TRBV9 to TRBJ1-4; D is possibly TRBD1 (5 bases). This CDR3 is 20 amino acids long. The germline V gene encodes CDR1 SGDLS and CDR2 YYNGEE. Trimming removed 4 bases at V and 0 bases at J, with 25 bases between. The CDR3 spells CASSPRPEGTAATTNEKLFF. In nucleotides, the CDR3 is TGTGCCAGCAGCCCCCGTCCGGAGGGGACCGCGGCCACAACTAATGAAAAACTGTTTTTT.

V gene TRBV7-9 combines with J gene TRBJ2-3; D is possibly TRBD1 or TRBD2 (5 bases each). V shed 5 bases and J shed 0 bases, with 21 bases lying between them. Germline V lookup: CDR1 SEHNR, CDR2 FQNEAQ (reference sequence). This CDR3 is built from 18 residues. CDR3 protein: CASSLTPGTGLSTDTQYF. In nucleotides, the CDR3 is TGTGCCAGCAGCCTGACCCCTGGGACCGGACTTAGCACAGATACGCAGTATTTT.

This clonotype has only a few counts. This chain joins TRBV5-1 and TRBJ2-7; the match to TRBD1 covers 9 bases. The germline CDR1 and CDR2 sequences are SGHRS and YFSETQ. With 0 bases clipped from V and 3 bases from J, the junction kept 7 bases outside the gene matches. The CDR3 contains 16 residues. This CDR3 is CASSLAAGQGYYEQYF. The CDR3 coding sequence is TGCGCCAGCAGCTTGGCCGCGGGACAGGGCTACTACGAGCAGTACTTC. The whole variable domain, remainder taken from reference TRBV5-1 and TRBJ2-7, is KAGVTQTPRYLIKTRGQQVTLSCSPISGHRSVSWYQQTPGQGLQFLFEYFSETQRNKGNFPGRFSGRQFSNSRSEMNVSTLELGDSALYLCASSLAAGQGYYEQYFGPGTRLTVT.

This clonotype was detected a few times. This rearrangement joins TRBV9 to TRBJ1-1; 7 nucleotides line up with TRBD1. The CDR3 totals 16 residues. The germline V gene encodes CDR1 SGDLS and CDR2 YYNGEE. The V gene end was trimmed by 4 bases and the J gene end by 1 base; junction bases not matched to a gene: 10. The CDR3 DNA reads TGTGCCAGCAGCACCCACAGGGGATCCGCGAACACTGAAGCTTTCTTT. Its translation is CASSTHRGSANTEAFF.

The gene calls are TRBV12-3 or TRBV12-4 and TRBJ2-5; D may be TRBD1 or TRBD2 (5 bases each). The CDR3 sequence is 14 residues long. V shed 7 bases and J shed 2 bases, with 14 bases lying between them. CDR3 nucleotides: TGTGCCAGCACCGGGGCCCCACGACAAGAGACCCAGTACTTC. Translated, it gives CASTGAPRQETQYF.

CDR3 protein: CASSLGRVTEAFF. In nucleotides, the CDR3 is TGTGCCAGCAGTTTAGGGAGGGTCACTGAAGCTTTCTTT. The V and J genes are TRBV12-3 or TRBV12-4 and TRBJ1-1; D gene uncertain. This CDR3 has 13 residues. V lost 1 base and J 4 bases, leaving 7 bases between the germline ends.

The chain combines TRBV6-1 with TRBJ1-1, with D possibly being TRBD1 (5 bases). Per germline, CDR1 MNHNS and CDR2 SASEGT. Trimming pared 6 bases from V and 6 bases from J, leaving 17 bases between. The CDR3 loop spans 14 amino acids. CDR3 nucleotides: TGTGCCAGCAGCCAACAGGCGGCCTCCCCTGAAGCTTTCTTT. Its translation is CASSQQAASPEAFF.

This chain connects TRBV10-3 to TRBJ1-6; TRBD1 matches 7 bases. This CDR3 has 16 amino acids. Germline trimming cut 3 bases from V and 5 bases from J; bases unmatched to any gene: 7. The germline V gene encodes CDR1 ENHRY and CDR2 SYGVKD. The CDR3 sequence: CAISERQGPNNSPLHF. DNA of the CDR3: TGTGCCATCAGTGAAAGACAGGGACCGAATAATTCACCCCTCCACTTT.

The chain couples TRBV20-1 to TRBJ2-7; 15 bases fit TRBD2. Germline V gene data show CDR1 as DFQATT and CDR2 as SNEGSKA (reference sequence). Losses at the gene ends were 5 bases for V and 1 base for J; bases not matched to a gene: 6. This CDR3 has 16 residues. The CDR3 protein is CSALGTSGRISYEQYF. In DNA, the CDR3 is TGCAGTGCTCTCGGGACTAGCGGGAGGATTTCCTACGAGCAGTACTTC.

This clonotype showed up just a few times. The chain carries TRBV27 and TRBJ2-3, with D possibly being TRBD1 or TRBD2 (5 bases each). Germline values: CDR1 MNHEY, CDR2 SMNVEV (reference sequence). V dropped 2 bases and J dropped 5 bases, with 11 bases sitting between them. The CDR3 contains 14 residues. The CDR3 here is CASSLGGVRDTQYF. For the CDR3, the DNA is TGTGCCAGCAGTTTAGGGGGTGTGAGAGATACGCAGTATTTT.

The chain carries TRBV28 and TRBJ2-1, with TRBD2 matching 7 bases. V trimming: 2 bases; J trimming: 3 bases; junction bases outside the gene matches: 13. The CDR3 consists of 18 residues. CDR1 MDHEN and CDR2 SYDVKM come from the germline V gene. CDR3 in amino acids: CASSLGREELAGYNEQFF. The CDR3 DNA is TGTGCCAGCAGTTTAGGCAGGGAGGAATTAGCGGGCTACAATGAGCAGTTCTTC.

This clonotype was seen repeatedly, ten times or more. V usage is TRBV4-3 and J usage is TRBJ1-5, with D unclear. The length of the CDR3 is 13 residues. V lost 3 bases and J lost 4, with 7 bases in between. Germline V gene lookup returns CDR1 LGHNA and CDR2 YSLEER. In DNA form, the CDR3 reads TGCGCCAGCAGCCACGAAAAAAATCAGCCCCAGCATTTT. This translates into CASSHEKNQPQHF.

This chain connects TRBV29-1 to TRBJ2-7; no clear D. In germline, CDR1 is SQVTM, CDR2 ANQGSEA. This CDR3 has 12 residues. V lost 4 bases to trimming and J lost 0 bases, with 7 bases between them. The CDR3 loop is CSVARSSYEQYF. The CDR3 nucleotides are TGCAGCGTTGCCAGGAGCTCCTACGAGCAGTACTTC.

The chain has TRBV6-5 and TRBJ2-1, with TRBD2 matching 9 bases. The CDR3 is 16 amino acids. Germline-derived CDR1 and CDR2 are MNHEY and SVGAGI. The junction had 13 bases not matched to a gene; V was cut back by 5 bases and J by 8 bases. The CDR3 bases are TGTGCCAGCAGTCCGTTGACTAGCGGCCCCAAAGATGAGCAGTTCTTC. Translated: CASSPLTSGPKDEQFF.

There are a few counts of this clonotype. The chain uses TRBV6-2 or TRBV6-3 and TRBJ1-5; D might be TRBD1 (5 bases). The CDR3 runs to 17 residues. Germline-derived CDR1 and CDR2 are MNHEY and SVGEGT. The V and J ends lost 2 bases and 0 bases respectively, with 14 bases between them. CDR3 sequence (DNA): TGTGCCAGCAGTTACGGGGGGGGACGCATTAGCAATCAGCCCCAGCATTTT. It codes for CASSYGGGRISNQPQHF.

The V gene is TRBV28, the J gene TRBJ2-7, with no clear D. V was shortened by 4 bases and J by 5 bases, with 15 bases between the two germline ends. CDR3 length: 14 amino acids. Germline assignment: CDR1 MDHEN and CDR2 SYDVKM. The CDR3: CASSYYRIVHEQYF. The CDR3 region has the DNA TGTGCCAGCAGTTATTATAGAATCGTCCACGAGCAGTACTTC.

The chain combines TRBV5-5 with TRBJ2-4, with TRBD2 matching 11 bases. The V gene's germline CDR1 is SGHKS and CDR2 YYEKEE (reference sequence). J was trimmed by 0 bases and V by 4 bases; bases with no gene match: 18. CDR3 length equals 21 residues. CDR3 in amino acids: CASSTQRRLAGQDLAKNIQYF. The CDR3 coding sequence is TGTGCCAGCAGCACCCAAAGGCGACTAGCGGGGCAAGATCTAGCCAAAAACATTCAGTACTTC.